This T cell receptor (beta chain) was identified in a study of graft-versus-host responses after intestinal transplantation. Study-wide background: The transplants performed in recipients were multivisceral, liver-intestinal, or isolated intestinal.

Study results and caveats: Peak circulating GvH clone levels were associated with early post-transplant HvG declines.

Comment on this clone: Antigen unknown.

Trimming removed 8 bases from V and 0 bases from J, with 8 bases in between. The CDR3 has 13 amino acids. CDR1 SNHLY and CDR2 FYNNEI come from the germline V gene. Generated by immunoSEQ multiplex PCR, the TCRdb table keeps only in-frame clones and is missing some. The sample lists about 99,000 clones; more than 85% were seen once. The rearrangement links TRBV2 to TRBJ2-4; tentatively, D is TRBD2 (6 bases). The TCR sequence derives from a human donor who received an intestinal transplant. Sequencing used unstimulated CD8+ T cells sorted from spleen or lymph node cells, obtained before intestinal transplant. CDR3 in amino acids: CASLGGAKNIQYF. The CDR3 DNA is TGTGCCAGCCTGGGGGGAGCCAAAAACATTCAGTACTTC. Variable domain in full (rest from reference TRBV2 and TRBJ2-4): EPEVTQTPSHQVTQMGQEVILRCVPISNHLYFYWYRQILGQKVEFLVSFYNNEISEKSEIFDDQFSVERPDGSNFTLKIRSTKLEDSAMYFCASLGGAKNIQYFGAGTRLSVL.